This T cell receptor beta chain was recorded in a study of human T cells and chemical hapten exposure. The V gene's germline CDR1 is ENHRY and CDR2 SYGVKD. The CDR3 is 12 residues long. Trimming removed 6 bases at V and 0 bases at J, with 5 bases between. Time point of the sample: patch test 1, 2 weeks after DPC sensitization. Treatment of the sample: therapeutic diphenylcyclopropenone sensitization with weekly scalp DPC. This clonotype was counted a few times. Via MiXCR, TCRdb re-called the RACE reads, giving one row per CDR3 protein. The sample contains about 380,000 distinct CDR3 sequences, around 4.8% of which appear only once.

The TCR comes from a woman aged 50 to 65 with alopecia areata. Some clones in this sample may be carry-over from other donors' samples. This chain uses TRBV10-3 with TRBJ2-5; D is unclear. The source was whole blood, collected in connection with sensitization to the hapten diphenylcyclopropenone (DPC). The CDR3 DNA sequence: TGTGCCATCAGCGTTAACCAAGAGACCCAGTACTTC. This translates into CAISVNQETQYF.